The present T cell receptor (beta chain) was sequenced within a study of cytomegalovirus exposure and HLA in healthy donors. Trimming pared 7 bases from V and 2 bases from J, leaving 14 bases between. The CDR3 loop spans 14 amino acids. The germline CDR1 and CDR2 sequences are MNHNS and SASEGT. The study ran its PCR with 60 Vbeta and 13 Jbeta primers. Using immunoSEQ multiplex PCR, the repertoire was profiled, and TCRdb retains in-frame clones only, with some absent. The data hold some 67,000 clones, with 85% to 90% observed a single time. Sequenced: PBMCs. This receptor was taken from a woman in her 30s in good health and CMV-seropositive. The chain uses TRBV6-1 and TRBJ2-5, with a weak D call TRBD2 (5 bases). CDR3 loop: CASTRFRGQETQYF. Written as DNA, the CDR3 is TGTGCCAGCACCCGCTTCCGGGGTCAAGAGACCCAGTACTTC.